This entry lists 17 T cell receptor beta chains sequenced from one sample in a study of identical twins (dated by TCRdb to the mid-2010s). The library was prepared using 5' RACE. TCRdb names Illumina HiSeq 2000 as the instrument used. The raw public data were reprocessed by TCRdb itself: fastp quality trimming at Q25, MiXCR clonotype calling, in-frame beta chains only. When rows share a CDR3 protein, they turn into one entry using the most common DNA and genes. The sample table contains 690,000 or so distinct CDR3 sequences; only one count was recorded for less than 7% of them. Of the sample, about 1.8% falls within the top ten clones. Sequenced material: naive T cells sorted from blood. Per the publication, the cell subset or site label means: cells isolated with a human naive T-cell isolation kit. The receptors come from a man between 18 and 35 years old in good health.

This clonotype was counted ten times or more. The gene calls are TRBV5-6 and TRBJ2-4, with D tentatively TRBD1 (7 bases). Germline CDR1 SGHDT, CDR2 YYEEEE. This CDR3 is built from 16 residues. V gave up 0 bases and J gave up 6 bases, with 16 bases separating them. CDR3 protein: CASSLVSAGGRNIQYF. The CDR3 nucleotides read TGTGCCAGCAGCTTGGTCAGCGCAGGGGGGCGAAACATTCAGTACTTC.

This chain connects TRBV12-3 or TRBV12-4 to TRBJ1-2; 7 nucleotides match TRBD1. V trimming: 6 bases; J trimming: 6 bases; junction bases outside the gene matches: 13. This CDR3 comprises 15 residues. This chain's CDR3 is CASSRMGQRINGYTF. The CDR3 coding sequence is TGTGCCAGCAGCCGCATGGGACAGAGAATTAATGGCTACACCTTC.

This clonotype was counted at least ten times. CDR3 nucleotides: TGCGCCAGCAGCTTGGGGGGACAGGGTAACGGCTACACCTTC. Amino acid sequence: CASSLGGQGNGYTF. This chain connects TRBV5-1 to TRBJ1-2; 9 positions agree with TRBD1. V lost 0 bases, J lost 8 bases, and 5 bases stayed unmatched. Germline V CDR1 and CDR2: SGHRS, YFSETQ. The CDR3 consists of 14 residues.

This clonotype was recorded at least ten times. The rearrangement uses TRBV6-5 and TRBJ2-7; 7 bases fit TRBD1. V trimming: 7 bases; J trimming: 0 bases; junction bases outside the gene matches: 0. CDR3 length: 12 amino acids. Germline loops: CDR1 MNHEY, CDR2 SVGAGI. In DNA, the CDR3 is TGTGCCAGCAAGGGGGCCTCCTACGAGCAGTACTTC. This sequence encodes CASKGASYEQYF.

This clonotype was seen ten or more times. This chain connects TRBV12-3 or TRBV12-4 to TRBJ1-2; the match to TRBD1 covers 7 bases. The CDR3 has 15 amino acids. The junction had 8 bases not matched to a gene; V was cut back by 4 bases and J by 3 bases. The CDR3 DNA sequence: TGTGCCAGCAGTTCACGGACAGGCTGGGACTATGGCTACACCTTC. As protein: CASSSRTGWDYGYTF.

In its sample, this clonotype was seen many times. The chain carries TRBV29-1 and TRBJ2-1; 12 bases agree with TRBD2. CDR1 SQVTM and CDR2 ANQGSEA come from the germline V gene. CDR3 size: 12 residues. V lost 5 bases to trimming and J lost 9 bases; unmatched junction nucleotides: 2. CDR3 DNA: TGCAGCGTTAGGACTAGCGGGACTGAGCAGTTCTTC. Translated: CSVRTSGTEQFF.

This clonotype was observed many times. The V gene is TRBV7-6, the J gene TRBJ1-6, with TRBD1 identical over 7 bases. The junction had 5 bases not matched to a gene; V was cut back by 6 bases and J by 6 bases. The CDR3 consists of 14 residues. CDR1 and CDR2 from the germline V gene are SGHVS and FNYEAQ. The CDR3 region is CASRTGTANSPLHF. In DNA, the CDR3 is TGTGCCAGCAGGACAGGGACGGCTAATTCACCCCTCCACTTT.

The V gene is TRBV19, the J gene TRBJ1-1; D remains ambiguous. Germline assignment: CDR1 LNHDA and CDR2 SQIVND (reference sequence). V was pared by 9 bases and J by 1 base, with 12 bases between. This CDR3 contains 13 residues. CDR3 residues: CASNPGSNTEAFF. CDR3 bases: TGTGCCAGCAATCCGGGATCGAACACTGAAGCTTTCTTT.

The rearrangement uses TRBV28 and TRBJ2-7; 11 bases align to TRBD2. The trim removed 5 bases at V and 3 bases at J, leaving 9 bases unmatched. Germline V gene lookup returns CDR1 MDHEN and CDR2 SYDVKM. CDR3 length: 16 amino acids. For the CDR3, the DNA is TGTGCCAGCAGTGATCGACTAGCGGGAAAGTTCTACGAGCAGTACTTC. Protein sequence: CASSDRLAGKFYEQYF. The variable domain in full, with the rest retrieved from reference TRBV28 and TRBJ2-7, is DVKVTQSSRYLVKRTGEKVFLECVQDMDHENMFWYRQDPGLGLRLIYFSYDVKMKEKGDIPEGYSVSREKKERFSLILESASTNQTSMYLCASSDRLAGKFYEQYFGPGTRLTVT.

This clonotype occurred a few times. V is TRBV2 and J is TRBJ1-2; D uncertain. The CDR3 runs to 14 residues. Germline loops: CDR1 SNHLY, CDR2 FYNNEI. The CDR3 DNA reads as TGTGCGAGCGTTGTGGTGGGCGCGCAGGATGGCTACACCTTC. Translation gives CASVVVGAQDGYTF. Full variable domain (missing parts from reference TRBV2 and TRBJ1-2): EPEVTQTPSHQVTQMGQEVILRCVPISNHLYFYWYRQILGQKVEFLVSFYNNEISEKSEIFDDQFSVERPDGSNFTLKIRSTKLEDSAMYFCASVVVGAQDGYTFGSGTRLTVV.

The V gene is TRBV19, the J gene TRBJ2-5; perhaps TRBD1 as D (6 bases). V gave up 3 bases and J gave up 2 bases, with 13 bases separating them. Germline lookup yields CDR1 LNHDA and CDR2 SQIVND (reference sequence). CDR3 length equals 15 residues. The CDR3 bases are TGTGCCAGTAGTATTGGTTGGGACACACAAGAGACCCAGTACTTC. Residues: CASSIGWDTQETQYF.

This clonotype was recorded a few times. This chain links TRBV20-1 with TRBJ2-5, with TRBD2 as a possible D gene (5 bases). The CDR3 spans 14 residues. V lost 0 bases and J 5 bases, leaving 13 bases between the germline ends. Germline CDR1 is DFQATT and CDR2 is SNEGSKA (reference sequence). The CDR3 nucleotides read TGCAGTGCTAGAGACCCTAGCCTCTCTGAGACCCAGTACTTC. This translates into CSARDPSLSETQYF.

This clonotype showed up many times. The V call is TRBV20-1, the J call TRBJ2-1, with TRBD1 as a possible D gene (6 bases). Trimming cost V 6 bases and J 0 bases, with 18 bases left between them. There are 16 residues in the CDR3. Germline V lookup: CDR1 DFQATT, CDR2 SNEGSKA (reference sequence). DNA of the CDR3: TGCAGTGCCGACCCACACCAGGGGTCCTCCTACAATGAGCAGTTCTTC. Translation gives CSADPHQGSSYNEQFF.

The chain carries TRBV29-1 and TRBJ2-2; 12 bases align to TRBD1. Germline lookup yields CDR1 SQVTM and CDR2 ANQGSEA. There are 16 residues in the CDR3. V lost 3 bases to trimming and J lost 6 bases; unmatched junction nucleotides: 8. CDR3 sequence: CSVEVLGTGGSGELFF. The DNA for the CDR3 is TGCAGCGTTGAGGTGCTAGGGACAGGGGGCTCCGGGGAGCTGTTTTTT.

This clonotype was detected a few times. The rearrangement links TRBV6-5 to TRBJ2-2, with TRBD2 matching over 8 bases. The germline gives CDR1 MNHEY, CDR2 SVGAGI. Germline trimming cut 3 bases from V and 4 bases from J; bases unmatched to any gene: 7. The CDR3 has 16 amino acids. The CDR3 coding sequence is TGTGCCAGCAGTTATCCTACTAGCGGTGGCACCGGGGAGCTGTTTTTT. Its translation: CASSYPTSGGTGELFF.

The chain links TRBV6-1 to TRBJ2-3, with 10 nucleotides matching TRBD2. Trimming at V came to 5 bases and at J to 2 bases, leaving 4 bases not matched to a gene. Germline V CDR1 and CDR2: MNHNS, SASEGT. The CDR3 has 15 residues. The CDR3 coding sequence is TGTGCCAGCAGTCTGACTAGCGGGCCCACAGATACGCAGTATTTT. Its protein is CASSLTSGPTDTQYF.

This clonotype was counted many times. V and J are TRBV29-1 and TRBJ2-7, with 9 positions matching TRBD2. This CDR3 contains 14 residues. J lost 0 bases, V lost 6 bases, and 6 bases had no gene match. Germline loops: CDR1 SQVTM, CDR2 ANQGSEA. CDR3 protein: CSVVSGSGSYEQYF. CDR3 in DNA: TGCAGCGTGGTTAGCGGGAGTGGCTCCTACGAGCAGTACTTC.